This section outlines one T cell receptor (beta chain) sequence together with its context. What it binds is not known. This specimen belongs to a study of post-analysis software for immune sequencing data. Background on the study: The patients showed relapsing-remitting, secondary progressive and progressive-relapsing multiple sclerosis courses. Findings and limits, study-wide: Strong co-clustering by F measure was seen for same-batch samples. Patients showed TRBV5-6, TRBV5-1 and TRBV20-1 among several TRBV segments more frequent than in controls. The study found significantly lower normalized Chao1 diversity in multiple sclerosis patients than in controls.

The CDR3 is 13 residues long. CDR1 and CDR2 from the germline V gene are MNHNS and SASEGT. Trimming cost V 0 bases and J 9 bases, with 11 bases left between them. TCR beta cDNA libraries included unique molecular identifiers. The T cell input of roughly 0.95 to 10 million gave hundreds of thousands of cDNA molecules. TCRdb ran MiXCR on the PCR reads and lists one entry per CDR3 protein. This table holds hundreds of thousands of distinct CDR3 sequences, roughly three fifths found once. The sequencing sample was made of blood. This receptor was obtained from a girl aged 2 to 9 with multiple sclerosis. The rearrangement links TRBV6-1 to TRBJ1-2, with D possibly matching TRBD1 (5 bases). The CDR3 loop is CASSEAPGYSYTF. The CDR3 DNA is TGTGCCAGCAGTGAAGCACCAGGGTACAGCTACACCTTC.